This TCR beta chain was profiled in a study of cytomegalovirus exposure and HLA in healthy donors. Whole-study results and caveats: In the 120 or so validation repertoires, just under 95% of cluster scores exceeded 0, per a later analysis. Most TCRs appeared rarely, but some public TCRs recurred in many donors.

A single count supports this clone. Its antigen remains unidentified. Libraries were prepared by immunoSEQ multiplex PCR; TCRdb keeps only in-frame clonotypes and omits some of them. The sample holds 65,000 to 80,000 clones, roughly 94% seen once. Donors came from a validation cohort of some 130 subjects, distinct from the first 666-subject cohort. The ends lost 4 bases at V and 3 bases at J; junction bases unmatched: 6. CDR3 length equals 15 residues. The V gene's germline CDR1 is SGHRS and CDR2 YFSETQ. This clonotype originated in a woman between 18 and 29 years old in good health and CMV-seropositive. The chain couples TRBV5-1 to TRBJ1-5; TRBD1 matches at 8 bases. Sequenced sample: PBMCs. The CDR3: CASSPGTGANQPQHF. In DNA, the CDR3 is TGCGCCAGCAGCCCAGGGACAGGCGCCAATCAGCCCCAGCATTTT.